The 3 T cell receptor beta chains in this list originate from one sample, sequenced in a study of blood T cells in healthy people across ages (dated by TCRdb to the mid-2010s). Library construction relied on 5' RACE. These reads were obtained on an Illumina HiSeq 2500. A second PCR of about 6 to 12 cycles was run with a J-beta primer mix and a sample-barcoded 5' primer. Starting from the raw public reads, TCRdb applied fastp trimming at Q25, assembled clones with MiXCR and retained in-frame beta chains. Identical CDR3 protein sequences are pooled into one entry, listed with their most common genes and DNA. This sample has around 900,000 distinct CDR3 sequences in its table, and roughly 51% of those were observed once. The ten largest clones add up to about 22% of the sample. Specimen: blood. These receptors were obtained from a woman in her sixties in good health.

The chain links TRBV20-1 to TRBJ2-7; maybe TRBD1 (6 bases). The CDR3 spans 14 residues. CDR1 is DFQATT, CDR2 SNEGSKA, per germline (reference sequence). Trimming took off 4 bases at V and 1 base at J, with 14 bases between the two ends. The CDR3 here is CSAIKTGYSYEQYF. The CDR3 DNA is TGCAGTGCTATTAAGACAGGTTATTCCTACGAGCAGTACTTC.

This clonotype was seen a handful of times. V and J are TRBV5-1 and TRBJ2-6, with a possible D match to TRBD2 (6 bases). Between the trimmed V and J ends, which lost 5 bases and 0 bases, there was a span of 27 bases. In germline, CDR1 is SGHRS, CDR2 YFSETQ. The CDR3 spans 21 residues. CDR3 coding DNA: TGCGCCAGCAGGGAGGGCCTGGCAGGGCAGAGGAAAAGCTCTGGGGCCAACGTCCTGACTTTC. Amino acid sequence: CASREGLAGQRKSSGANVLTF.

This clonotype was seen a few times. J is TRBJ2-7 and V is TRBV20-1, with a weak D call TRBD1 (5 bases). Trimming cost V 5 bases and J 5 bases, with 13 bases left between them. Germline CDR1 and CDR2: DFQATT and SNEGSKA (reference sequence). The CDR3 extends over 12 amino acids. CDR3 protein: CSAEKGFDEQYF. In DNA, the CDR3 is TGCAGTGCTGAGAAGGGGTTTGACGAGCAGTACTTC.